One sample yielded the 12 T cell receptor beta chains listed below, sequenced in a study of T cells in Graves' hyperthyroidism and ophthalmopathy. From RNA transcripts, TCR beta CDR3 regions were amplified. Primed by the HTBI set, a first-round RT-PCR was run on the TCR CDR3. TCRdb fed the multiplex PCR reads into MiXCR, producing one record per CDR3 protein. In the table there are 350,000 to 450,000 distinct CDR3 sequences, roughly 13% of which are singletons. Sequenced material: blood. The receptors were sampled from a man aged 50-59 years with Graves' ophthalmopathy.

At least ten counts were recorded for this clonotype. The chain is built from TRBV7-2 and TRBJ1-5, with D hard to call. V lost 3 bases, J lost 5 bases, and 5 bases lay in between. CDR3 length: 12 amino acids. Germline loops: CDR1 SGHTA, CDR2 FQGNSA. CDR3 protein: CASSFQDQPQHF. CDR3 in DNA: TGTGCCAGCAGCTTCCAAGATCAGCCCCAGCATTTT.

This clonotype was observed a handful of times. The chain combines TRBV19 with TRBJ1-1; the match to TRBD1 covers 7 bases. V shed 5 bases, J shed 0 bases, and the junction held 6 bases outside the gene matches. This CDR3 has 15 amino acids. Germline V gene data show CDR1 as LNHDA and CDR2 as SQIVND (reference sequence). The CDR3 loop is CASSLTGPMNTEAFF. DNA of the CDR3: TGTGCCAGTAGTCTGACAGGGCCCATGAACACTGAAGCTTTCTTT.

The CDR3 sequence is CASRSPRGSYGYTF. In DNA, the CDR3 is TGTGCCAGCAGGTCCCCCAGAGGATCATATGGCTACACCTTC. V is TRBV28 and J is TRBJ1-2; D is ambiguous. V gave up 6 bases and J gave up 5 bases, with 16 bases separating them. Per germline, CDR1 MDHEN and CDR2 SYDVKM. CDR3 length equals 14 residues.

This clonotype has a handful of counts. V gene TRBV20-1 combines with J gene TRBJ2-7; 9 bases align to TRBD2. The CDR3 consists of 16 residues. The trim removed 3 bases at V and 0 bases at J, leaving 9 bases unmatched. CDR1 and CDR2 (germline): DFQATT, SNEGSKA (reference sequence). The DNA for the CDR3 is TGCAGTGCTAGGAAAGTACTAGCGGGTGACTCCTACGAGCAGTACTTC. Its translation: CSARKVLAGDSYEQYF.

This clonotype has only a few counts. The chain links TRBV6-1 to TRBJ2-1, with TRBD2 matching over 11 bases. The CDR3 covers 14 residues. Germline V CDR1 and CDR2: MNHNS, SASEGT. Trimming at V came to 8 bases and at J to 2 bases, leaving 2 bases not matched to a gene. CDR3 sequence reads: CASFSGRAYNEQFF. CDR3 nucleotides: TGTGCCAGCTTTAGCGGGAGGGCCTACAATGAGCAGTTCTTC.

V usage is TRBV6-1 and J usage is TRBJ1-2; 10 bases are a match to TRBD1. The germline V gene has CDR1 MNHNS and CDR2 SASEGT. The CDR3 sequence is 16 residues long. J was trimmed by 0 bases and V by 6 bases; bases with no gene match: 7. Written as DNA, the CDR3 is TGTGCCAGCAGGCGACAGGGGGCACGTGCTAACTATGGCTACACCTTC. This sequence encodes CASRRQGARANYGYTF.

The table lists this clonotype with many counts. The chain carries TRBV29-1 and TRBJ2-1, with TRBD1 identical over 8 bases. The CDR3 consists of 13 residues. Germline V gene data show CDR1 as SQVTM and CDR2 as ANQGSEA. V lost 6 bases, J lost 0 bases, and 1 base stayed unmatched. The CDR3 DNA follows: TGCAGCGTGACAGGGGCCTCCTACAATGAGCAGTTCTTC. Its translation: CSVTGASYNEQFF.

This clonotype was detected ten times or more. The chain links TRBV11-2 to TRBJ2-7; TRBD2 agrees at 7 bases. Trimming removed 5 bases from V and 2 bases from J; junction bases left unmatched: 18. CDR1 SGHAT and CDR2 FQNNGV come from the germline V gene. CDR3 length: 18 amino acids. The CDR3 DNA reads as TGTGCCAGCAGCCCCCACCCCGGGGGAGGGTTCTTAACCTACGAGCAGTACTTC. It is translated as CASSPHPGGGFLTYEQYF.

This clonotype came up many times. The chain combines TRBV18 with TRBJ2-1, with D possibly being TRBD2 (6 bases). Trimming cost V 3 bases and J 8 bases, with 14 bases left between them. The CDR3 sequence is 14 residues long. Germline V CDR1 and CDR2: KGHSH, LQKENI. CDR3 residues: CASSPPTRRYEQFF. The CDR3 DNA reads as TGTGCCAGCTCACCCCCGACTAGACGGTATGAGCAGTTCTTC.

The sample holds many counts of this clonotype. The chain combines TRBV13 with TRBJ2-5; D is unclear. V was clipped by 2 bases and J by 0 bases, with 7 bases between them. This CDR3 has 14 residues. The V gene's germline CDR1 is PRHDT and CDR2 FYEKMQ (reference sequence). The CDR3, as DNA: TGTGCCAGCAGCTTAAGGAGACACCAAGAGACCCAGTACTTC. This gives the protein CASSLRRHQETQYF.

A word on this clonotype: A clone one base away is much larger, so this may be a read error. The CDR3: CASSPRRPHNEQFF. In DNA, the CDR3 is TGTGCCAGCAGCCCCAGAAGGCCCCACAATGAGCAGTTCTTC. The chain is built from TRBV3-1 and TRBJ2-1; no clear D. This CDR3 region has 14 residues. Looked up from germline, CDR1 is LGHDT and CDR2 is YNNKEL (reference sequence). V shed 4 bases and J shed 5 bases, with 12 bases lying between them.

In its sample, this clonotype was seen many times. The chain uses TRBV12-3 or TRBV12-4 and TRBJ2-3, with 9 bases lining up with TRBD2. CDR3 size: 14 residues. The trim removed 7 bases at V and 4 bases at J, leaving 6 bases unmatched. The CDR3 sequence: CASNLAGAADTQYF. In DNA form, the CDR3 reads TGTGCCAGCAACTTAGCGGGAGCCGCAGATACGCAGTATTTT.